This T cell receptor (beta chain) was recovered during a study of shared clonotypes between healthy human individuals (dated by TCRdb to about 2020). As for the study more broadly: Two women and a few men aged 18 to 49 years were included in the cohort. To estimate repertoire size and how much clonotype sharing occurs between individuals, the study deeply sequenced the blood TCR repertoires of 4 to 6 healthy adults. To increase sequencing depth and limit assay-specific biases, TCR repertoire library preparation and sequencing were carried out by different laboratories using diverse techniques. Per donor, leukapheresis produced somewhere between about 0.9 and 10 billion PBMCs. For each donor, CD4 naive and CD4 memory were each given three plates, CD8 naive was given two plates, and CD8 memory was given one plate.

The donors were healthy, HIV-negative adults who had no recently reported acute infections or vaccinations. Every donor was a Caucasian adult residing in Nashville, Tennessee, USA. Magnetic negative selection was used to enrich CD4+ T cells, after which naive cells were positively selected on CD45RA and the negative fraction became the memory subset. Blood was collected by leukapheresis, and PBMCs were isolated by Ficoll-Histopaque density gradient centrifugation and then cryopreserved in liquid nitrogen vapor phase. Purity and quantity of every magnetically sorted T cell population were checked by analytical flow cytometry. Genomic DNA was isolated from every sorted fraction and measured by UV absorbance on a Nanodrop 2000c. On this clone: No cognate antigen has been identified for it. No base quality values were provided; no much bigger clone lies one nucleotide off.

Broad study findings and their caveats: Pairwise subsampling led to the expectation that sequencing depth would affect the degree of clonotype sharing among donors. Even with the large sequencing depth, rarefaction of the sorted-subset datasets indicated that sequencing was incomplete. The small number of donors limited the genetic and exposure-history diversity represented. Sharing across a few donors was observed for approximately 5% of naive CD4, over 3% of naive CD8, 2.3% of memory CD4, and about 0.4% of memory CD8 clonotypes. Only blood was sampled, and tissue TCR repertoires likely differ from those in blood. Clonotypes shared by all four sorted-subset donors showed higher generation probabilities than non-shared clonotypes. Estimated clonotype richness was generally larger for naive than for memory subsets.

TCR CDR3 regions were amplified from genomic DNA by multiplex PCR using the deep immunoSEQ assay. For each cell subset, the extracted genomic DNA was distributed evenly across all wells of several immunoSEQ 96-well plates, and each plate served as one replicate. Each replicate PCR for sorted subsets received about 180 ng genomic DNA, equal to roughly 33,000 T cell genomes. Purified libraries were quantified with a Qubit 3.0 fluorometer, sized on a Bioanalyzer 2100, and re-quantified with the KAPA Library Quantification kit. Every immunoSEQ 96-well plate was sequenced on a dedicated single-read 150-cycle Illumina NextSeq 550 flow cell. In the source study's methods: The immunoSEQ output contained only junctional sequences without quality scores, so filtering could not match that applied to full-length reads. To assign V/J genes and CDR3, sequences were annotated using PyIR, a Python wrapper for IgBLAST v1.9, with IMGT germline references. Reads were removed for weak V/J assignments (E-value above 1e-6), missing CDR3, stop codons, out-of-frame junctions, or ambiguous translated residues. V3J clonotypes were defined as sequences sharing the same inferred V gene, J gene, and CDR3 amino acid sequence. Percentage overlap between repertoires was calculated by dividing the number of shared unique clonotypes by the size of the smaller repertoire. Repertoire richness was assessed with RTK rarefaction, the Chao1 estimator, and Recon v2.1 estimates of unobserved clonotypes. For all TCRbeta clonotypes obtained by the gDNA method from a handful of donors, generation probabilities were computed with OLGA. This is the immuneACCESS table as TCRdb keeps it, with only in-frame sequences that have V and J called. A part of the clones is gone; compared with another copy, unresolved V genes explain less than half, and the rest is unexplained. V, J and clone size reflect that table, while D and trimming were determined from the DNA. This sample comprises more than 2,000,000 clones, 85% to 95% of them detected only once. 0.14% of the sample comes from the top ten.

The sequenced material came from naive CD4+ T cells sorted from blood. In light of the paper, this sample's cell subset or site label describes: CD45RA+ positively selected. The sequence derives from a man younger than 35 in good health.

The DNA sequence is TGCGCCAGCAGCCAAGTATCCGGCGTCAAGCTATCCAAAAACATTCAGTACTTC. This codes for CASSQVSGVKLSKNIQYF. The chain was built from TRBV4-3 and TRBJ2-4, with the D gene call left open. In the germline V gene, CDR1 corresponds to LGHNA and CDR2 to YSLEER. The CDR3 covers 18 residues, taking in both the cysteine and the phenylalanine. This entry keeps only the CDR3 DNA: 54 bases, framed from base 1. V is reduced by 1 base and J by 2 bases, leaving a spacing of 18 bases between them.